This passage covers 18 T cell receptor beta chains from one sample sequenced in a study of cytomegalovirus exposure and HLA in healthy donors. The PCR employed 60 Vbeta primers together with 13 Jbeta primers. The method was immunoSEQ multiplex PCR; TCRdb's version includes in-frame clones alone and lacks a portion of them. The data show about 210,000 clones, roughly 82% seen once. The sequenced sample was PBMCs. The receptor set was obtained from a middle-aged man in good health and CMV-seropositive.

The chain couples TRBV10-3 to TRBJ2-7; TRBD1 matches at 8 bases. Germline V gives CDR1 ENHRY, CDR2 SYGVKD. With 6 bases clipped from V and 3 bases from J, the junction kept 10 bases outside the gene matches. There are 15 residues in the CDR3. CDR3 nucleotides: TGTGCCATCAGAACTGGACAGGGCCTTTACTACGAGCAGTACTTC. This sequence encodes CAIRTGQGLYYEQYF.

The chain carries TRBV6-1 and TRBJ2-7, with 7 bases identical to TRBD2. The CDR3 totals 13 residues. With V trimmed by 10 bases and J by 3 bases, 9 bases remained unmatched. The germline V gene has CDR1 MNHNS and CDR2 SASEGT. The CDR3 loop reads CAIGRSAVYEQYF. In nucleotides, the CDR3 is TGTGCCATCGGGAGGTCAGCGGTCTACGAGCAGTACTTC.

V gene TRBV4-1 combines with J gene TRBJ1-1, with 9 bases aligning to TRBD1. The CDR3 is 19 amino acids. Germline-derived CDR1 and CDR2 are MGHRA and YSYEKL. Trimming cost V 4 bases and J 2 bases; bases outside gene matches: 17. CDR3 in amino acids: CASSPKGDGTGSRNTEAFF. CDR3 DNA sequence: TGCGCCAGCAGCCCGAAAGGGGACGGGACAGGGTCAAGAAACACTGAAGCTTTCTTT.

V is TRBV5-8 and J is TRBJ1-2, with D possibly matching TRBD1 (6 bases). Germline-derived CDR1 and CDR2 are SGHTS and YDEGEE. The CDR3 is 14 amino acids. The germline V and J ends were trimmed by 0 bases and 4 bases, with 10 bases remaining between them. CDR3 in DNA: TGTGCCAGCAGCTTGGGACAGGCCTTCTATGGCTACACCTTC. Amino acid sequence: CASSLGQAFYGYTF.

This chain joins TRBV5-1 and TRBJ1-5; 7 nucleotides align to TRBD1. The CDR3 totals 17 residues. V lost 0 bases, J lost 0 bases, and 6 bases stayed unmatched. Germline CDR1 SGHRS, CDR2 YFSETQ. The DNA for the CDR3 is TGCGCCAGCAGCTTGGGGGACAGAGCGAATAGCAATCAGCCCCAGCATTTT. Its protein product is CASSLGDRANSNQPQHF.

This chain joins TRBV19 and TRBJ2-2, with 10 positions matching TRBD2. The junction had 5 bases not matched to a gene; V was cut back by 4 bases and J by 3 bases. Germline assignment: CDR1 LNHDA and CDR2 SQIVND (reference sequence). CDR3 length equals 16 residues. For the CDR3, the DNA is TGTGCCAGTAGTACTCTAGCGGGAGAGTACACCGGGGAGCTGTTTTTT. It encodes CASSTLAGEYTGELFF.

The V and J genes are TRBV7-9 and TRBJ2-1, with 9 bases aligning to TRBD1. The CDR3 consists of 15 residues. Germline V gene sequence: CDR1 SEHNR, CDR2 FQNEAQ (reference sequence). V lost 6 bases, J lost 6 bases, and 9 bases stayed unmatched. The CDR3 DNA reads TGTGCCAGCAGTCTACAGGGGGCATTGGGCAATGAGCAGTTCTTC. Translation gives CASSLQGALGNEQFF.

This clone was seen a few times. The V gene is TRBV6-5, the J gene TRBJ1-2, with TRBD1 matching over 8 bases. This CDR3 is built from 14 residues. In germline, CDR1 is MNHEY, CDR2 SVGAGI. The junction had 4 bases not matched to a gene; V was cut back by 6 bases and J by 1 base. CDR3 loop: CASRTGQGNYGYTF. The CDR3 nucleotides are TGTGCCAGCAGAACCGGACAGGGTAACTATGGCTACACCTTC.

The rearrangement links TRBV7-2 to TRBJ2-1; D is unresolved. The germline gives CDR1 SGHTA, CDR2 FQGNSA. V was shortened by 1 base and J by 3 bases, with 10 bases between the two germline ends. The CDR3 loop spans 15 amino acids. CDR3 sequence: CASSLDPSLYNEQFF. In DNA, the CDR3 is TGTGCCAGCAGCTTAGATCCGTCCCTCTACAATGAGCAGTTCTTC. Supplemented by reference TRBV7-2 and TRBJ2-1, the full variable domain reads GAGVSQSPSNKVTEKGKDVELRCDPISGHTALYWYRQSLGQGLEFLIYFQGNSAPDKSGLPSDRFSAERTGGSVSTLTIQRTQQEDSAVYLCASSLDPSLYNEQFFGPGTRLTVL.

The chain is built from TRBV7-9 and TRBJ1-6; D not certain. Germline CDR1 is SEHNR and CDR2 is FQNEAQ (reference sequence). The CDR3 is made up of 16 amino acids. V dropped 2 bases and J dropped 6 bases, with 14 bases sitting between them. CDR3 sequence (DNA): TGTGCCAGCAGCTTAATTTCCGGTCAGGCTAATTCACCCCTCCACTTT. This gives the protein CASSLISGQANSPLHF.

The genes are TRBV5-1 and TRBJ2-2; TRBD1 agrees at 7 bases. V dropped 0 bases and J dropped 7; count of bases not matched to a gene: 3. This CDR3 is built from 14 residues. Germline values: CDR1 SGHRS, CDR2 YFSETQ. The CDR3 coding sequence is TGCGCCAGCAGCTTGGTACAGGGGATCGGGGAGCTGTTTTTT. Encoded protein: CASSLVQGIGELFF.

This clone was detected only a few times. The J gene is TRBJ2-1, the V gene TRBV5-1; 11 nucleotides align to TRBD2. The V gene end was trimmed by 2 bases and the J gene end by 7 bases; junction bases not matched to a gene: 5. The CDR3 consists of 15 residues. Germline CDR1 and CDR2: SGHRS and YFSETQ. The CDR3 spells CASSLLAGAKNEQFF. As DNA, the CDR3 is TGCGCCAGCAGCTTACTAGCGGGGGCTAAGAATGAGCAGTTCTTC.

The rearrangement uses TRBV2 and TRBJ1-3, with D perhaps matching TRBD1 (5 bases). V was clipped by 6 bases and J by 2 bases, with 11 bases between them. Germline lookup yields CDR1 SNHLY and CDR2 FYNNEI. The CDR3 covers 14 residues. CDR3 amino acids: CASSLTGTGNTIYF. As DNA, the CDR3 is TGTGCCAGCAGCCTCACAGGAACTGGAAACACCATATATTTT.

V usage is TRBV5-4 and J usage is TRBJ2-2; D might be TRBD2 (6 bases). Germline V lookup: CDR1 SGHNT, CDR2 YYREEE (reference sequence). The CDR3 runs to 14 residues. Trimming took 5 bases from V and 7 from J, leaving 15 bases between them. This chain's CDR3 is CASSLTSIGGELFF. DNA for the CDR3: TGTGCCAGCAGTTTGACTAGTATCGGCGGGGAGCTGTTTTTT.

The chain combines TRBV27 with TRBJ1-1, with 8 positions matching TRBD1. The length of the CDR3 is 14 residues. Trimming cost V 2 bases and J 8 bases; bases outside gene matches: 7. Germline V gene lookup returns CDR1 MNHEY and CDR2 SMNVEV (reference sequence). The CDR3 is CASSLLLGQEEAFF. The CDR3 DNA is TGTGCCAGCAGTTTACTGTTGGGACAGGAAGAAGCTTTCTTT.

The chain links TRBV7-9 to TRBJ1-2; 7 nucleotides line up with TRBD1. This CDR3 has 15 residues. The ends lost 5 bases at V and 2 bases at J; junction bases unmatched: 8. Germline values: CDR1 SEHNR, CDR2 FQNEAQ (reference sequence). Written as DNA, the CDR3 is TGTGCCAGCAGCCGACCCGGGACAGCGAACTATGGCTACACCTTC. Residues: CASSRPGTANYGYTF. Supplemented by reference TRBV7-9 and TRBJ1-2, the full variable domain reads DTGVSQNPRHKITKRGQNVTFRCDPISEHNRLYWYRQTLGQGPEFLTYFQNEAQLEKSRLLSDRFSAERPKGSFSTLEIQRTEQGDSAMYLCASSRPGTANYGYTFGSGTRLTVV.

The chain recombines TRBV5-1 with TRBJ1-1; a possible D gene is TRBD1 (6 bases). The germline V gene encodes CDR1 SGHRS and CDR2 YFSETQ. Trimming pared 1 base from V and 0 bases from J, leaving 13 bases between. The CDR3 totals 16 residues. The CDR3 is CASSLLGTHMNTEAFF. DNA for the CDR3: TGCGCCAGCAGCTTGTTGGGGACACACATGAACACTGAAGCTTTCTTT.

The chain combines TRBV5-1 with TRBJ2-5; D uncertain. The CDR3 has 13 amino acids. Germline values: CDR1 SGHRS, CDR2 YFSETQ. The germline V and J ends were trimmed by 2 bases and 4 bases, with 9 bases remaining between them. CDR3 residues: CASSFLGRETQYF. CDR3 bases: TGCGCCAGCAGCTTTCTGGGCCGAGAGACCCAGTACTTC.